A single sample gave rise to the 14 T cell receptor beta chains below, sequenced in a study of blood T cell repertoires in COVID-19. Libraries were prepared by immunoSEQ multiplex PCR; TCRdb keeps only in-frame clonotypes and omits some of them. The sample yields around 470,000 clones, about 88% seen once. The specimen sequenced was peripheral blood. These receptors came from a man aged 18-30 years with COVID-19, enrolled during active disease.

This chain links TRBV5-1 with TRBJ2-7; weak D call: TRBD1 (5 bases). With 1 base removed from V and 5 bases from J, the gap between germline ends came to 13 bases. CDR3 length: 14 residues. Germline CDR1 and CDR2: SGHRS and YFSETQ. DNA for the CDR3: TGCGCCAGCAGCTTGCCACAGGTAGGGGACGAGCAGTACTTC. Translating it yields CASSLPQVGDEQYF.

This rearrangement joins TRBV3-1 (or the pseudogene TRBV3-2) to TRBJ1-4; 7 nucleotides match TRBD1. V lost 4 bases, J lost 8 bases, and 7 bases stayed unmatched. This CDR3 contains 14 residues. Per the germline V gene, CDR1 is LGHDT and CDR2 is YNNKEL (reference sequence). The CDR3 DNA sequence: TGTGCCAGCAGCCGGAAGGGGGCAGGGGAAAAACTGTTTTTT. Its translation: CASSRKGAGEKLFF.

This clone was counted a single time. CDR3 DNA sequence: TGTGCCAGCAGCTACGGAGGGGGGGCTAAAGAGACCCAGTACTTC. It specifies CASSYGGGAKETQYF. The V and J genes are TRBV9 and TRBJ2-5; D is possibly TRBD2 (7 bases). Germline values: CDR1 SGDLS, CDR2 YYNGEE. The length of the CDR3 is 15 residues. V lost 4 bases to trimming and J lost 3 bases, with 16 bases between them.

The chain is built from TRBV20-1 and TRBJ2-2; D not resolved. Trimming stripped 3 bases from V and 5 bases from J, with 7 bases between. The germline gives CDR1 DFQATT, CDR2 SNEGSKA (reference sequence). The CDR3 loop spans 12 amino acids. The CDR3 DNA reads TGCAGTGCTAGTCCCGGGACCGGGGAGCTGTTTTTT. It codes for CSASPGTGELFF.

The chain links TRBV9 to TRBJ2-7; TRBD1 is a possible D gene (5 bases). Trimming shortened V by 0 bases and J by 0 bases, and 10 bases separated the two germline ends. This CDR3 is 15 amino acids long. The germline V gene has CDR1 SGDLS and CDR2 YYNGEE. The CDR3 sequence: CASSVGIGVSYEQYF. CDR3 DNA sequence: TGTGCCAGCAGCGTAGGCATAGGGGTCTCCTACGAGCAGTACTTC. The whole variable domain, filled in from reference TRBV9 and TRBJ2-7, reads DSGVTQTPKHLITATGQRVTLRCSPRSGDLSVYWYQQSLDQGLQFLIQYYNGEERAKGNILERFSAQQFPDLHSELNLSSLELGDSALYFCASSVGIGVSYEQYFGPGTRLTVT.

The rearrangement joins TRBV11-3 to TRBJ2-3, with 8 bases fitting TRBD1. The CDR3 contains 14 residues. V lost 5 bases and J lost 5; bases outside the gene matches: 6. Germline V CDR1 and CDR2: SGHNT, YENEEA. CDR3 amino acids: CASSAPTGEDTQYF. CDR3 in DNA: TGTGCCAGCAGCGCGCCGACAGGGGAAGATACGCAGTATTTT. The full variable domain, in which reference TRBV11-3 and TRBJ2-3 provide the parts outside the CDR3, is EAGVVQSPRYKIIEKKQPVAFWCNPISGHNTLYWYLQNLGQGPELLIRYENEEAVDDSQLPKDRFSAERLKGVDSTLKIQPAELGDSAVYLCASSAPTGEDTQYFGPGTRLTVL.

The CDR3 loop is CSAPLGGSGYTF. For the CDR3, the DNA is TGCAGCGCTCCGCTGGGGGGTTCGGGCTACACCTTC. The chain recombines TRBV29-1 with TRBJ1-2; perhaps TRBD1 as D (5 bases). Germline V lookup: CDR1 SQVTM, CDR2 ANQGSEA. V lost 7 bases, J lost 8 bases, and 17 bases lay in between. This CDR3 is 12 amino acids long.

The genes are TRBV27 and TRBJ1-5; 10 bases line up with TRBD1. The CDR3 has 18 residues. Germline CDR1 reads MNHEY; CDR2 reads SMNVEV (reference sequence). J gave up 7 bases and V 5 bases, and 17 bases lay outside the gene matches. Here the CDR3 DNA reads TGTGCCAGCAGTCAAAAGCCCCCCGGGACAGGGGTTAGACAGCCCCAGCATTTT. Protein: CASSQKPPGTGVRQPQHF.

The chain recombines TRBV5-6 with TRBJ2-5; TRBD1 aligns across 7 bases. Germline V gene sequence: CDR1 SGHDT, CDR2 YYEEEE. The ends lost 4 bases at V and 5 bases at J; junction bases unmatched: 8. This CDR3 spans 14 amino acids. The CDR3 DNA sequence: TGTGCCAGCAGCCTGACAGGGTCGGGGGAGACCCAGTACTTC. Translated, it gives CASSLTGSGETQYF. Drawing the rest from reference TRBV5-6 and TRBJ2-5, the complete variable domain is DAGVTQSPTHLIKTRGQQVTLRCSPKSGHDTVSWYQQALGQGPQFIFQYYEEEERQRGNFPDRFSGHQFPNYSSELNVNALLLGDSALYLCASSLTGSGETQYFGPGTRLLVL.

V and J are TRBV7-8 and TRBJ1-2; 11 bases are a match to TRBD1. J gave up 3 bases and V 5 bases, and 5 bases lay outside the gene matches. CDR1 is SGHVS, CDR2 FQNEAQ, per germline. This CDR3 region has 15 residues. CDR3 nucleotide sequence: TGTGCCAGCAGCATCCGGGACAGGGGGGACTATGGCTACACCTTC. Its translation: CASSIRDRGDYGYTF.

The CDR3 sequence is CASSLDAAPYGYTF. The DNA of the CDR3 is TGTGCCAGCAGCTTAGATGCTGCCCCCTACGGCTACACCTTC. The chain couples TRBV7-8 to TRBJ1-2, with D unresolved. V was cut by 1 base and J by 8 bases, with 14 bases left in between. The CDR3 extends over 14 amino acids. Per germline, CDR1 SGHVS and CDR2 FQNEAQ.

J is TRBJ2-5 and V is TRBV14, with D possibly matching TRBD2 (5 bases). The V gene's germline CDR1 is SGHDN and CDR2 FVKESK. Trimming removed 4 bases from V and 2 bases from J, with 8 bases in between. This CDR3 has 13 residues. The CDR3 DNA follows: TGTGCCAGCAGCCGACTAAAACAAGAGACCCAGTACTTC. Its protein is CASSRLKQETQYF.

The chain carries TRBV4-1 and TRBJ2-6; 7 nucleotides line up with TRBD1. CDR1 and CDR2 from the germline V gene are MGHRA and YSYEKL. Trimming removed 5 bases from V and 0 bases from J; junction bases left unmatched: 4. The CDR3 covers 16 residues. The CDR3 DNA reads TGCGCCAGCAGCAAGGACAGGATCTCTGGGGCCAACGTCCTGACTTTC. Its translation is CASSKDRISGANVLTF.

On this clone: Other DNA sequences from this sample encode an identical CDR3 as well. The chain employs TRBV7-9 and TRBJ2-1, with 8 bases lining up with TRBD2. CDR3 length: 14 residues. Unmatched junction bases numbered 0, after V lost 5 bases and J lost 0 bases. The germline V gene has CDR1 SEHNR and CDR2 FQNEAQ (reference sequence). This chain's CDR3 is CASSRGGSYNEQFF. In nucleotides, the CDR3 is TGTGCCAGCAGCCGGGGGGGCTCCTACAATGAGCAGTTCTTC. The variable domain in full, completed from reference TRBV7-9 and TRBJ2-1, reads DTGVSQNPRHKITKRGQNVTFRCDPISEHNRLYWYRQTLGQGPEFLTYFQNEAQLEKSRLLSDRFSAERPKGSFSTLEIQRTEQGDSAMYLCASSRGGSYNEQFFGPGTRLTVL.